One and the same sample provided the 5 T cell receptor beta chains below, sequenced in a study of breast tumors, draining lymph nodes, adjacent tissues. MiXCR, applied by TCRdb to the multiplex PCR reads, yields one record per CDR3 protein. The sample holds about 35,000 distinct CDR3 sequences, 35% to 45% seen once. Specimen: breast tumor tissue. The receptors stem from a female donor with breast cancer. Some clones in this sample may be carry-over from other donors' samples.

This clonotype was detected many times. The chain is built from TRBV10-3 and TRBJ2-2; TRBD2 matches at 7 bases. Germline loops: CDR1 ENHRY, CDR2 SYGVKD. With V trimmed by 0 bases and J by 4 bases, 5 bases remained unmatched. CDR3 length: 16 amino acids. This CDR3 is CAISESGGSGTGELFF. Written as DNA, the CDR3 is TGTGCCATCAGTGAGTCGGGCGGGAGCGGCACCGGGGAGCTGTTTTTT.

This clonotype is judged medium-sized (0.01 to 0.1%). This sequence joins TRBV9 and TRBJ2-5; 7 bases line up with TRBD2. Germline assignment: CDR1 SGDLS and CDR2 YYNGEE. After removal of 0 bases from V and 5 bases from J, the junction contained 7 bases not matched to a gene. This CDR3 is 15 amino acids long. CDR3 sequence (DNA): TGTGCCAGCAGCGTAGACAGCGGGGCGGGGGAGACCCAGTACTTC. Translating gives CASSVDSGAGETQYF. Drawing the rest from reference TRBV9 and TRBJ2-5, the complete variable domain is DSGVTQTPKHLITATGQRVTLRCSPRSGDLSVYWYQQSLDQGLQFLIQYYNGEERAKGNILERFSAQQFPDLHSELNLSSLELGDSALYFCASSVDSGAGETQYFGPGTRLLVL.

This clonotype has ten or more counts. Germline and junction disagree at one end, which may indicate a read error. This chain links TRBV29-1 with TRBJ2-2; D unresolved. This CDR3 has 11 amino acids. In germline, CDR1 is SQVTM, CDR2 ANQGSEA. Here the CDR3 DNA reads TGCAGCGTTGAGAACCCCGGGGAGCTGTTTTTT. The encoded protein is CSVENPGELFF.

This chain joins TRBV27 and TRBJ2-5, with TRBD2 matching over 8 bases. The germline V gene has CDR1 MNHEY and CDR2 SMNVEV (reference sequence). This CDR3 spans 12 amino acids. V lost 8 bases to trimming and J lost 7 bases; unmatched junction nucleotides: 6. The CDR3 DNA is TGTGCCAGCTCCCGGGAGGGGGTGACCCAGTACTTC. Its protein is CASSREGVTQYF.

The genes are TRBV7-8 and TRBJ2-5; D gene unclear. The CDR3 length is 12 residues. Per the germline V gene, CDR1 is SGHVS and CDR2 is FQNEAQ. V was pared by 5 bases and J by 5 bases, with 9 bases between. CDR3 nucleotides: TGTGCCAGCAGCCCCTCCCGGGAGACCCAGTACTTC. Translated: CASSPSRETQYF.